The T cell receptor (beta chain) described here comes from a study of blood T cell repertoires in COVID-19. About the study: The study drew acute and convalescent COVID-19 samples from the United States, Italy and Spain. In each case, the material was cDNA or gDNA derived from T cells, B-cell-depleted T cells, or PBMCs.

Germline V gene data show CDR1 as MNHEY and CDR2 as SVGAGI. The length of the CDR3 is 14 residues. The V end was cut by 6 bases, the J end by 7 bases, with 16 bases between. The Seattle patients, enrolled during active infection, were followed longitudinally. Measured with immunoSEQ multiplex PCR; TCRdb has only the in-frame clones, and not every one. The repertoire has about 220,000 clones, approximately 85% of them found once; the top ten carry approximately 5.2%. This TCR derives from a woman aged 70-85 years with COVID-19, enrolled during active disease. The sample was peripheral blood. The rearrangement joins TRBV6-5 to TRBJ1-5; D possibly corresponds to TRBD1 (6 bases). CDR3 nucleotide sequence: TGTGCCAGCAGCTACACAGGGCCGCGGCAGCCCCAGCATTTT. It translates to CASSYTGPRQPQHF.